Following are 18 T cell receptor beta chains from one sample sequenced in a study of blood T cell repertoires in COVID-19. Some clones are missing from TCRdb's copy, which holds only in-frame ones; the method was immunoSEQ multiplex PCR. The table has approximately 260,000 clones, roughly nine tenths seen once. The specimen sequenced was peripheral blood. The receptors come from a man aged 60 to 69 who had recovered from COVID-19.

The V and J genes are TRBV5-4 and TRBJ2-3; D gene uncertain. V gave up 0 bases and J gave up 1 base, with 6 bases separating them. The CDR3 contains 14 residues. The V gene's germline CDR1 is SGHNT and CDR2 YYREEE (reference sequence). The CDR3 DNA reads TGTGCCAGCAGCTTGGTACGAGGCACAGATACGCAGTATTTT. As protein: CASSLVRGTDTQYF.

The count of this clone is one. The chain recombines TRBV28 with TRBJ1-5; 7 bases fit TRBD1. Germline assignment: CDR1 MDHEN and CDR2 SYDVKM. Unmatched junction bases numbered 6, after V lost 4 bases and J lost 6 bases. CDR3 length equals 14 residues. The CDR3: CASSSTGRRQPQHF. The CDR3 DNA reads as TGTGCCAGCAGTTCGACAGGGAGGCGTCAGCCCCAGCATTTT.

This chain joins TRBV4-2 and TRBJ2-3; no reliable D call. Trimming removed 0 bases from V and 9 bases from J, with 16 bases in between. The germline CDR1 and CDR2 sequences are LGHNA and YNFKEQ. The CDR3 runs to 15 residues. CDR3 sequence: CASSQDPSPGSTQYF. CDR3 nucleotide sequence: TGTGCCAGCAGCCAAGACCCGTCCCCCGGGTCCACGCAGTATTTT.

The chain combines TRBV6-5 with TRBJ2-2, with 8 positions matching TRBD2. There are 16 residues in the CDR3. Germline V gene data show CDR1 as MNHEY and CDR2 as SVGAGI. With V trimmed by 0 bases and J by 1 base, 1 base remained unmatched. CDR3 coding DNA: TGTGCCAGCAGTTACTCCACTAGCGGGAACACCGGGGAGCTGTTTTTT. Its translation: CASSYSTSGNTGELFF.

CDR3 nucleotide sequence: TGTGCCAGCAGCTTGGGGCGAGGGCTCCAAGAGACCCAGTACTTC. Translated: CASSLGRGLQETQYF. The rearrangement links TRBV5-8 to TRBJ2-5; D is possibly TRBD2 (5 bases). V was clipped by 0 bases and J by 1 base, with 10 bases between them. The germline CDR1 and CDR2 sequences are SGHTS and YDEGEE. The CDR3 spans 15 residues.

The chain carries TRBV24-1 and TRBJ2-1, with D perhaps matching TRBD2 (6 bases). This CDR3 spans 14 amino acids. From germline, CDR1 is KGHDR and CDR2 SFDVKD. V shed 3 bases and J shed 9 bases, with 14 bases lying between them. The CDR3 is CATSDVGGAGEQFF. The CDR3, as DNA: TGTGCCACCAGTGATGTCGGAGGGGCCGGTGAGCAGTTCTTC.

J is TRBJ1-5 and V is TRBV19; unclear D gene. Germline CDR1 and CDR2: LNHDA and SQIVND (reference sequence). The V end lost 3 bases, the J end lost 1 base, and 13 bases lay between the germline ends. CDR3 length: 16 amino acids. In DNA form, the CDR3 reads TGTGCCAGTAGTATCCGAAGACATCCCAGCAATCAGCCCCAGCATTTT. Its translation is CASSIRRHPSNQPQHF. Full variable domain (missing parts from reference TRBV19 and TRBJ1-5): DGGITQSPKYLFRKEGQNVTLSCEQNLNHDAMYWYRQDPGQGLRLIYYSQIVNDFQKGDIAEGYSVSREKKESFPLTVTSAQKNPTAFYLCASSIRRHPSNQPQHFGDGTRLSIL.

The chain has TRBV3-1 (or the pseudogene TRBV3-2) and TRBJ2-1; perhaps TRBD2 as D (6 bases). V lost 4 bases to trimming and J lost 15 bases, with 16 bases between them. Germline-derived CDR1 and CDR2 are LGHDT and YNNKEL (reference sequence). This CDR3 contains 12 residues. The DNA of the CDR3 is TGTGCCAGCAGCCCGGACCGCCTCGGGAGGTTCTTC. Its translation is CASSPDRLGRFF.

The chain recombines TRBV5-5 with TRBJ2-3, with D perhaps matching TRBD2 (7 bases). The germline V gene encodes CDR1 SGHKS and CDR2 YYEKEE (reference sequence). V lost 1 base and J lost 1, with 13 bases in between. The CDR3 consists of 16 residues. CDR3 DNA sequence: TGTGCCAGCAGCTTGTTAGGGGGGGGAGGCACAGATACGCAGTATTTT. It codes for CASSLLGGGGTDTQYF.

In this sample, this clone turned up once. The chain links TRBV7-2 to TRBJ2-3; TRBD1 agrees at 10 bases. V lost 2 bases to trimming and J lost 4 bases; unmatched junction nucleotides: 3. There are 15 residues in the CDR3. The germline gives CDR1 SGHTA, CDR2 FQGNSA. CDR3 DNA: TGTGCCAGCAGCTTAACTGGACAGGGGGCAGATACGCAGTATTTT. Translated, it gives CASSLTGQGADTQYF.

The chain couples TRBV5-1 to TRBJ1-1, with 9 bases aligning to TRBD1. With 7 bases clipped from V and 4 bases from J, the junction kept 5 bases outside the gene matches. This CDR3 contains 13 residues. Looked up from germline, CDR1 is SGHRS and CDR2 is YFSETQ. The DNA of the CDR3 is TGCGCCAGCGCGACAGGGGGTGGCACTGAAGCTTTCTTT. Its protein is CASATGGGTEAFF.

The chain employs TRBV10-3 and TRBJ2-4; TRBD2 matches at 8 bases. V dropped 0 bases and J dropped 6; count of bases not matched to a gene: 4. The CDR3 contains 15 residues. Germline lookup yields CDR1 ENHRY and CDR2 SYGVKD. The CDR3 here is CAISESTGLANIQYF. CDR3 sequence (DNA): TGTGCCATCAGTGAGTCGACTGGACTAGCAAACATTCAGTACTTC.

The chain couples TRBV2 to TRBJ2-2; 8 bases match TRBD2. The CDR3 is 15 residues long. CDR1 and CDR2 (germline): SNHLY, FYNNEI. The junction had 7 bases not matched to a gene; V was cut back by 4 bases and J by 6 bases. The CDR3 nucleotides read TGTGCCAGCAGTGGGAGAAGCGGGGGCGCCGGGGAGCTGTTTTTT. It specifies CASSGRSGGAGELFF. Using reference TRBV2 and TRBJ2-2 for the parts outside the CDR3, the full variable domain is EPEVTQTPSHQVTQMGQEVILRCVPISNHLYFYWYRQILGQKVEFLVSFYNNEISEKSEIFDDQFSVERPDGSNFTLKIRSTKLEDSAMYFCASSGRSGGAGELFFGEGSRLTVL.

The chain links TRBV6-5 to TRBJ1-5; D is ambiguous. V was pared by 0 bases and J by 4 bases, with 10 bases between. Germline-derived CDR1 and CDR2 are MNHEY and SVGAGI. This CDR3 region has 15 residues. Here the CDR3 reads CASSYSPEVNQPQHF. CDR3 bases: TGTGCCAGCAGTTACTCCCCCGAGGTAAATCAGCCCCAGCATTTT.

The chain has TRBV20-1 and TRBJ2-7; 9 bases are shared with TRBD1. The V gene end was trimmed by 5 bases and the J gene end by 9 bases; junction bases not matched to a gene: 5. This CDR3 is 11 amino acids long. The germline gives CDR1 DFQATT, CDR2 SNEGSKA (reference sequence). CDR3 nucleotides: TGCAGTGCTCGGGACAGGGTTGGGCAGTACTTC. As protein: CSARDRVGQYF.

V is TRBV5-1 and J is TRBJ2-3; 7 nucleotides match TRBD1. Unmatched junction bases numbered 4, after V lost 2 bases and J lost 4 bases. Germline CDR1 reads SGHRS; CDR2 reads YFSETQ. The CDR3 length is 14 residues. DNA of the CDR3: TGCGCCAGCAGCTTAGGGACAGTCGCAGATACGCAGTATTTT. This codes for CASSLGTVADTQYF.

The CDR3 DNA reads as TGTGCCAGCAGAGACGGGGGGGCTACAGATACGCAGTATTTT. It specifies CASRDGGATDTQYF. The rearrangement uses TRBV6-5 and TRBJ2-3; 8 nucleotides align to TRBD2. V dropped 6 bases and J dropped 3; count of bases not matched to a gene: 5. Germline CDR1 MNHEY, CDR2 SVGAGI. This CDR3 contains 14 residues.

The chain carries TRBV29-1 and TRBJ1-1; D ambiguous. Germline V CDR1 and CDR2: SQVTM, ANQGSEA. The V and J ends lost 4 bases and 0 bases respectively, with 12 bases between them. The CDR3 runs 14 residues. The chain's CDR3 is CSVARNQVNTEAFF. CDR3 sequence (DNA): TGCAGCGTTGCCAGGAACCAGGTGAACACTGAAGCTTTCTTT. The full variable domain, its missing parts supplied by reference TRBV29-1 and TRBJ1-1, is SAVISQKPSRDICQRGTSLTIQCQVDSQVTMMFWYRQQPGQSLTLIATANQGSEATYESGFVIDKFPISRPNLTFSTLTVSNMSPEDSSIYLCSVARNQVNTEAFFGQGTRLTVV.